The clone carrying this T cell receptor beta chain was counted a few times. The antigen remains undetermined. This specimen belongs to a study of cytomegalovirus exposure and HLA in healthy donors. Germline CDR1 is SQVTM and CDR2 is ANQGSEA. The CDR3 spans 9 residues. Trimming pared 7 bases from V and 3 bases from J, leaving 4 bases between. Study conclusions and caveats: The investigators catalogued 150 to 200 TCR beta chains as cytomegalovirus-associated.

PCR primers comprised 60 Vbeta and 13 Jbeta primers. Measured with immunoSEQ multiplex PCR; TCRdb has only the in-frame clones, and not every one. This table holds about 170,000 clones, 70% to 85% found once. The TCR comes from a human donor in good health. The chain carries TRBV29-1 and TRBJ2-7; D remains ambiguous. Sequenced input: PBMCs. CDR3 protein: CSAHYEQYF. DNA of the CDR3: TGCAGCGCCCACTACGAGCAGTACTTC.